Below, 25 T cell receptor beta chains from the same sample are listed, as sequenced in a study of blood T cell repertoires in COVID-19. Data came from immunoSEQ multiplex PCR; TCRdb stores just in-frame clones and leaves some out. The sample carries some 59,000 clones, around 81% recorded once. Sequenced sample: peripheral blood. The source is a woman aged 60 to 75 with acute or convalescent COVID-19.

Concerning this clone: One end of the junction does not line up with germline, which may come from a read error. The DNA of the CDR3 is TGTGCCACCAGTGACCCCGGGACAGGGGTATCTTTT. This codes for CATSDPGTGVSF. The chain carries TRBV24-1 and TRBJ1-5; 10 nucleotides line up with TRBD1. The CDR3 covers 12 residues. Germline CDR1 KGHDR, CDR2 SFDVKD.

The chain joins TRBV25-1 to TRBJ1-2; 9 bases match TRBD1. The CDR3 is 16 residues long. CDR1 MGHDK and CDR2 SYGVNS come from the germline V gene. V lost 1 base to trimming and J lost 8 bases; unmatched junction nucleotides: 11. DNA of the CDR3: TGTGCCAGCAGTGAATCCACCATTTACAGGGGGCGGGGCTACACCTTC. It yields the protein CASSESTIYRGRGYTF.

This chain links TRBV6-2 or TRBV6-3 with TRBJ2-1; 10 bases fit TRBD2. Looked up from germline, CDR1 is MNHEY and CDR2 is SVGEGT. V lost 5 bases to trimming and J lost 5 bases; unmatched junction nucleotides: 9. The CDR3 covers 16 residues. CDR3 region: CASSGASGRRDNEQFF. In DNA form, the CDR3 reads TGTGCCAGCAGTGGGGCTAGCGGGAGAAGGGACAATGAGCAGTTCTTC.

V gene TRBV29-1 combines with J gene TRBJ1-1; D gene ambiguous. The V end was cut by 0 bases, the J end by 7 bases, with 21 bases between. This CDR3 is 16 amino acids long. Germline V lookup: CDR1 SQVTM, CDR2 ANQGSEA. CDR3 sequence reads: CSVEDHNWSAGFEAFF. In nucleotides, the CDR3 is TGCAGCGTTGAAGATCACAATTGGTCGGCAGGCTTTGAAGCTTTCTTT.

This rearrangement joins TRBV24-1 to TRBJ1-5; 9 positions agree with TRBD1. Germline CDR1 and CDR2: KGHDR and SFDVKD. The V and J ends lost 5 bases and 0 bases, in that order; junction bases with no gene match: 4. The CDR3 extends over 16 amino acids. The CDR3 is CATSGGTGLSNQPQHF. The CDR3 DNA reads TGTGCCACCAGTGGGGGGACAGGGCTTAGCAATCAGCCCCAGCATTTT.

A note on this clone: Different DNA sequences within this sample yield the same CDR3. This chain uses TRBV6-6 with TRBJ2-5, with unresolved D. The CDR3 spans 14 residues. Germline lookup yields CDR1 MNHNY and CDR2 SVGAGI (reference sequence). V was pared by 0 bases and J by 3 bases, with 8 bases between. This CDR3 reads CASSYSNREETQYF. In nucleotides, the CDR3 is TGTGCCAGCAGTTACTCAAACAGAGAAGAGACCCAGTACTTC.

The rearrangement links TRBV29-1 to TRBJ2-6, with 7 bases aligning to TRBD2. The V and J ends lost 4 bases and 0 bases, in that order; junction bases with no gene match: 6. Germline V gene data show CDR1 as SQVTM and CDR2 as ANQGSEA. The CDR3 has 16 amino acids. In DNA, the CDR3 is TGCAGCGTTGGAGCGGGGCCAGCCTCTGGGGCCAACGTCCTGACTTTC. This sequence encodes CSVGAGPASGANVLTF.

The rearrangement uses TRBV27 and TRBJ1-3; 9 bases map to TRBD1. Unmatched junction bases numbered 15, after V lost 6 bases and J lost 0 bases. This CDR3 has 19 residues. Germline V lookup: CDR1 MNHEY, CDR2 SMNVEV (reference sequence). CDR3 in amino acids: CASSRKGQGDLISGNTIYF. The CDR3, as DNA: TGTGCCAGCAGCCGAAAGGGACAGGGAGATCTCATCTCTGGAAACACCATATATTTT.

This rearrangement joins TRBV5-5 to TRBJ2-1, with D tentatively TRBD2 (6 bases). Germline values: CDR1 SGHKS, CDR2 YYEKEE (reference sequence). Between the trimmed V and J ends, which lost 4 bases and 6 bases, there was a span of 14 bases. This CDR3 contains 14 residues. The CDR3 DNA sequence: TGTGCCAGCAGCCGCCTCCGGGACTCCAATGAGCAGTTCTTC. It translates to CASSRLRDSNEQFF.

The chain is built from TRBV18 and TRBJ1-4, with TRBD1 matching over 7 bases. V lost 3 bases, J lost 5 bases, and 9 bases stayed unmatched. CDR1 KGHSH and CDR2 LQKENI come from the germline V gene. This CDR3 spans 16 amino acids. DNA of the CDR3: TGTGCCAGCTCACCGCTGGTAGGGGGCTTCAATGAAAAACTGTTTTTT. Translated: CASSPLVGGFNEKLFF.

The chain carries TRBV5-6 and TRBJ1-2; no clear D gene. The CDR3 covers 12 residues. Trimming removed 1 base from V and 4 bases from J, with 5 bases in between. Germline V lookup: CDR1 SGHDT, CDR2 YYEEEE. For the CDR3, the DNA is TGTGCCAGCAGCTTGACGGGCTATGGCTACACCTTC. Protein: CASSLTGYGYTF. Complete variable domain (other parts from reference TRBV5-6 and TRBJ1-2): DAGVTQSPTHLIKTRGQQVTLRCSPKSGHDTVSWYQQALGQGPQFIFQYYEEEERQRGNFPDRFSGHQFPNYSSELNVNALLLGDSALYLCASSLTGYGYTFGSGTRLTVV.

This chain uses TRBV30 with TRBJ2-2; perhaps TRBD1 as D (6 bases). This CDR3 region has 16 residues. Trimming left V 2 bases short and J 5 bases short, with 18 bases between. Germline V CDR1 and CDR2: GTSNPN, SVGIG (reference sequence). CDR3 loop: CAWSKGTLRSTGELFF. CDR3 coding DNA: TGTGCCTGGAGTAAGGGGACACTGAGGTCGACCGGGGAGCTGTTTTTT.

This sequence joins TRBV5-1 and TRBJ1-1; 12 nucleotides align to TRBD1. Germline V gene sequence: CDR1 SGHRS, CDR2 YFSETQ. V shed 0 bases and J 3 bases; nucleotides not matched to a gene: 0. The CDR3 sequence is 15 residues long. CDR3 residues: CASSLGDRGHTEAFF. CDR3 nucleotides: TGCGCCAGCAGCTTGGGGGACAGGGGGCACACTGAAGCTTTCTTT.

The CDR3: CASRTRTVDEKLFF. The CDR3 bases are TGTGCCAGCAGAACCCGGACAGTTGATGAAAAACTGTTTTTT. This chain joins TRBV6-5 and TRBJ1-4, with D possibly TRBD1 on 6 matching bases. Germline CDR1 and CDR2: MNHEY and SVGAGI. Trimming took off 6 bases at V and 6 bases at J, with 14 bases between the two ends. The length of the CDR3 is 14 residues.

The chain is built from TRBV6-4 and TRBJ1-1; D remains ambiguous. Deletions cut 5 bases from V and 1 base from J, with 26 bases between. This CDR3 comprises 19 residues. Germline lookup yields CDR1 MRHNA and CDR2 SNTAGT. CDR3 in DNA: TGTGCCAGCAGTCCCCCAAAGCCGGACCTCCGAGGGTCGAACACTGAAGCTTTCTTT. Translated: CASSPPKPDLRGSNTEAFF.

V and J are TRBV18 and TRBJ1-1; TRBD1 matches at 7 bases. Germline-derived CDR1 and CDR2 are KGHSH and LQKENI. Trimming took 5 bases from V and 6 from J; bases not matched to a gene: 6. This CDR3 is 13 amino acids long. The CDR3 bases are TGTGCCAGCTCAACGGACAGGAGTTCTGAAGCTTTCTTT. Residues: CASSTDRSSEAFF.

This clone was seen a single time. The CDR3 DNA reads as TGTGCCAGCAGCCGAACGGGAAATGAGCAGTTCTTC. As protein: CASSRTGNEQFF. This chain uses TRBV12-3 or TRBV12-4 with TRBJ2-1; tentative D call: TRBD2 (5 bases). V was shortened by 6 bases and J by 7 bases, with 10 bases between the two germline ends. This CDR3 comprises 12 residues.

V and J are TRBV5-6 and TRBJ1-4, with D tentatively TRBD1 (5 bases). Germline CDR1 SGHDT, CDR2 YYEEEE. The CDR3 has 13 residues. Trimming removed 2 bases at V and 7 bases at J, with 9 bases between. The CDR3 DNA sequence: TGTGCCAGCAGCTTAAAAGGGGCTGAAAAACTGTTTTTT. This gives the protein CASSLKGAEKLFF.

V is TRBV13 and J is TRBJ1-2; 9 nucleotides match TRBD1. The CDR3 has 14 residues. J lost 7 bases, V lost 0 bases, and 3 bases had no gene match. Germline lookup yields CDR1 PRHDT and CDR2 FYEKMQ (reference sequence). CDR3 nucleotide sequence: TGTGCCAGCAGCTTAGGGGGACAGGGCTCTGGCTACACCTTC. Translating gives CASSLGGQGSGYTF. The whole variable domain, filled in from reference TRBV13 and TRBJ1-2, reads AAGVIQSPRHLIKEKRETATLKCYPIPRHDTVYWYQQGPGQDPQFLISFYEKMQSDKGSIPDRFSAQQFSDYHSELNMSSLELGDSALYFCASSLGGQGSGYTFGSGTRLTVV.

The V gene is TRBV5-1, the J gene TRBJ1-4; D is uncertain. The CDR3 runs 15 residues. The germline gives CDR1 SGHRS, CDR2 YFSETQ. V lost 4 bases and J 3 bases, leaving 13 bases between the germline ends. Here the CDR3 reads CASSGRGMANEKLFF. CDR3 nucleotide sequence: TGCGCCAGCAGCGGGCGCGGGATGGCTAATGAAAAACTGTTTTTT.

Only a few counts were recorded for this clone. For the CDR3, the DNA is TGCGCCAGCATCGTGACTAGCGGGAGGGACAATGAGCAGTTCTTC. This gives the protein CASIVTSGRDNEQFF. The chain couples TRBV10-2 to TRBJ2-1; 14 bases line up with TRBD2. Germline CDR1 reads WSHSY; CDR2 reads SAAADI. This CDR3 is 15 amino acids long. J lost 5 bases, V lost 7 bases, and 4 bases had no gene match.

The rearrangement links TRBV18 to TRBJ1-4; 8 bases are a match to TRBD1. The CDR3 covers 15 residues. The junction had 4 bases not matched to a gene; V was cut back by 0 bases and J by 7 bases. The germline gives CDR1 KGHSH, CDR2 LQKENI. CDR3 amino acids: CASSPPSDRGEKLFF. Here the CDR3 DNA reads TGTGCCAGCTCACCACCAAGCGACAGGGGTGAAAAACTGTTTTTT.

The DNA of the CDR3 is TGTGCCAGCAGCCGGACAGGGACGTCCGGGGAGCTGTTTTTT. Its protein product is CASSRTGTSGELFF. The chain employs TRBV3-1 (or the pseudogene TRBV3-2) and TRBJ2-2; TRBD1 agrees at 8 bases. With V trimmed by 4 bases and J by 6 bases, 4 bases remained unmatched. CDR1 and CDR2 from the germline V gene are LGHDT and YNNKEL (reference sequence). This CDR3 has 14 residues.

The chain is built from TRBV30 and TRBJ1-6, with D tentatively TRBD1 (5 bases). This CDR3 has 14 amino acids. CDR1 and CDR2 from the germline V gene are GTSNPN and SVGIG (reference sequence). Trimming pared 5 bases from V and 3 bases from J, leaving 11 bases between. CDR3 amino acids: CAWAGSYYNSPLHF. CDR3 in DNA: TGTGCCTGGGCAGGGTCATACTATAATTCACCCCTCCACTTT.

The V call is TRBV2, the J call TRBJ1-3; possibly TRBD1 for D (5 bases). The V and J ends lost 1 base and 8 bases respectively, with 9 bases between them. From germline, CDR1 is SNHLY and CDR2 FYNNEI. The CDR3 is made up of 13 amino acids. The CDR3 reads CASSEGGGDTIYF. The CDR3, as DNA: TGTGCCAGCAGTGAAGGCGGGGGAGACACCATATATTTT.